This TCR beta chain was captured by sequencing in a study of T cell changes during pregnancy in multiple sclerosis. TCRdb's table, derived via immunoSEQ multiplex PCR, lists solely in-frame clones and lacks some. The table lists some 60,000 clones, about 90% of them singletons. There are 15 residues in the CDR3. Germline CDR1 GTSNPN, CDR2 SVGIG (reference sequence). Trimming took off 3 bases at V and 2 bases at J, with 14 bases between the two ends. The specimen was peripheral blood, collected in the third trimester of pregnancy. The V and J genes are TRBV30 and TRBJ1-5; D is unresolved. The sequence came from a female donor in good health, enrolled as a control in a pregnancy study. The CDR3 DNA sequence: TGTGCCTGGAGCGGACGGGGATTGGGCAATCAGCCCCAGCATTTT. Translated, it gives CAWSGRGLGNQPQHF.